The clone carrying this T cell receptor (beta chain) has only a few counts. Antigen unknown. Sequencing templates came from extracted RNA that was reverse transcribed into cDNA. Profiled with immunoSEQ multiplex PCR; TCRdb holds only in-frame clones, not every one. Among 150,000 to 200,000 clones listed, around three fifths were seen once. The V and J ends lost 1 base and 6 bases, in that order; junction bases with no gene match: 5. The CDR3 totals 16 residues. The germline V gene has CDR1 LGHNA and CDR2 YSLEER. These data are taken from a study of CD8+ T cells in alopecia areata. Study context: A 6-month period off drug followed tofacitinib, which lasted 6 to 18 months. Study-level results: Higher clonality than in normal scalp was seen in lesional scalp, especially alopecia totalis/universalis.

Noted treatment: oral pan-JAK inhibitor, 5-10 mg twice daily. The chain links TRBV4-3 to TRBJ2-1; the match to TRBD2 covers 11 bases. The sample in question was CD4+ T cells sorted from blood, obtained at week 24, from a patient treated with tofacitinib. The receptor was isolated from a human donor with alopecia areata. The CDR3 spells CASSQGQLAGANEQFF. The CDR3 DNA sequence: TGCGCCAGCAGCCAAGGACAACTAGCGGGGGCCAATGAGCAGTTCTTC.